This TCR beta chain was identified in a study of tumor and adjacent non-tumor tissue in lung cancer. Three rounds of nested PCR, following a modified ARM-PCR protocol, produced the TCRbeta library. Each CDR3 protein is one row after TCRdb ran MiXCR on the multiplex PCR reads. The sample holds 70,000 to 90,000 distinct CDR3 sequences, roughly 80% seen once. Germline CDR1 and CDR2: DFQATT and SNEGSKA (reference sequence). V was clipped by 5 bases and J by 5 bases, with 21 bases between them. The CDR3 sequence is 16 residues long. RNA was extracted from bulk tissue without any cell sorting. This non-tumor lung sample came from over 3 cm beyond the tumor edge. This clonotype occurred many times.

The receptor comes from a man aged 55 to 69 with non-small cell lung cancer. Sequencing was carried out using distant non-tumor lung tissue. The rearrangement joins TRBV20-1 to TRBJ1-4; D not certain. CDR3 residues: CSAFTTYLARNEKLFF. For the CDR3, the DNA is TGCAGTGCTTTCACGACCTACTTGGCCCGAAATGAAAAACTGTTTTTT.